The clone carrying this TCR beta chain was found a few times. This sample is drawn from a study of control samples from healthy donors and cancer patients. Assay used: immunoSEQ multiplex PCR; TCRdb lists only in-frame clones, some missing. Here the sample spans about 42,000 clones, around four fifths being singletons. This CDR3 contains 14 residues. Germline CDR1 reads LGHNA; CDR2 reads YSLEER. V was cut by 0 bases and J by 4 bases, with 9 bases left in between. This chain links TRBV4-3 with TRBJ1-1, with D perhaps TRBD1 (5 bases). The sample was blood. The origin of this receptor is a man in his fifties or sixties in good health. The CDR3 DNA reads as TGCGCCAGCAGCCAAGATACAGGCCTCACTGAAGCTTTCTTT. Encoded protein: CASSQDTGLTEAFF.